This T cell receptor beta chain was documented in a study of human T cells and chemical hapten exposure (dated by TCRdb to about 2021). General notes on the study: For sensitization, 2% DPC in acetone was applied to a roughly 2 cm by roughly 2 cm area of upper inner arm skin. Most of the patients in the cohort were female, and the cohort covered alopecia areata with under or over 50% scalp involvement, alopecia totalis and alopecia universalis. Patch tests used Finn chambers with 0.01% DPC on the upper back, scored after 6 days by International Contact Dermatitis Research Group standards. Throughout the study period of roughly five months, patients also received therapeutic DPC doses to the scalp every week. This study followed changes in the peripheral blood TCR repertoire in vivo during primary and secondary sensitization of alopecia patients to the hapten diphenylcyclopropenone (DPC). Blood for TCR sequencing was provided by twenty-nine alopecia patients at one to four time points (pre-sensitization, 2, 6 and 24 weeks). Libraries were pooled for sequencing, and per-sample TCR yields varied mainly because of small differences in library volumes within the pool. Blood samples were taken from patients before sensitization (week 0) and then at 2, 6 and about 24 weeks after DPC sensitization. What the study reported, not specific to this receptor: Compared with pre-sensitization or healthy control sets, expanded TCRs formed significantly more large CDR3 similarity clusters, which is consistent with antigen-driven responses. Alopecia, a presumed autoimmune disease, was present in all patients, so the immune response of the patients might differ from that of healthy individuals. After repeated subsampling, changes were observed in the strength of the expansion versus patch-test correlation and in the threshold at which the correlation became significant. A positive correlation was found between the number of PT1 expanded TCRs and patch test score, with significance reached at thresholds 8, 16 and 32 but not 4. DPC sensitization did not change the number of TCRs with a frequency above 1 in 1000, and there was no evidence of changes in global repertoire structure.

On this clonotype itself: Its antigen is unknown. No per-base quality is available; no much larger clone lies one base away.

From its cysteine to its phenylalanine, the CDR3 spans 15 amino acids. The sequence is cut down to CDR3 DNA, 45 bases in frame from base 1. Trimming removed 7 bases from V and 0 bases from J, leaving 17 bases between the germline ends. For CDR1 and CDR2, the germline V gene lists SGDLS and YYNGEE. The method was RACE. TCRdb shows the sequencer as NextSeq 500. During library preparation, unique molecular identifiers were attached to individual cDNA molecules so that TCRs could be counted in a quantitative, reproducible way. From each blood RNA sample, both TCR alpha and TCR beta chains were sequenced. From the authors' description of their analysis: Samples had a median of about 96,000 TCRs, with a range from about 23,224 to 750,000. V, J and CDR3 annotation of the TCR reads was performed with the Decombinator software suite. For the PS versus PT1 abundance plots, all samples were subsampled to the same number of TCRs (28,000). TCRs were defined as expanded if absent before sensitization and observed at least eight times at the 2-week time point. Using fastp at Q25 and MiXCR, TCRdb reprocessed the public reads and kept productive beta chains. Rows with one shared CDR3 protein collapse into an entry with the most common genes and DNA. TCRdb's processing, not the study's, gives the V and J calls here. The sample table shows just over 95,000 distinct CDR3 sequences, and roughly 27% are seen once. The ten top clones hold around 10% of the sample.

The sample's time point label, decoded: patch test 3, about 24 weeks after DPC sensitization. The meaning of the sample's treatment or condition label: therapeutic diphenylcyclopropenone sensitization with weekly scalp DPC. Blood at each patch-test visit was drawn before the patch test was applied. Eligible patients were aged 18 to 70, diagnosed with alopecia, deemed suitable for DPC therapy, and excluded if pregnant. Total RNA was extracted from unfractionated whole blood that had been collected in Tempus Blood RNA tubes. The receptor's source is a man aged 35-49 years with alopecia areata. Some clones in this sample may be carry-over from other donors' samples. Here the sequenced sample was whole blood, taken in connection with sensitization to the hapten diphenylcyclopropenone (DPC). The rearrangement combines TRBV9 with TRBJ2-7; the D gene could be TRBD1 or TRBD2, each one agreeing over 5 bases. The DNA is as follows: TGTGCCAGCTCACGGGGCAGAATTAGCTCCTACGAGCAGTACTTC. It encodes CASSRGRISSYEQYF. Reference TRBV9 and TRBJ2-7 genes cover what lies past the CDR3, so the full variable domain is DSGVTQTPKHLITATGQRVTLRCSPRSGDLSVYWYQQSLDQGLQFLIQYYNGEERAKGNILERFSAQQFPDLHSELNLSSLELGDSALYFCASSRGRISSYEQYFGPGTRLTVT.